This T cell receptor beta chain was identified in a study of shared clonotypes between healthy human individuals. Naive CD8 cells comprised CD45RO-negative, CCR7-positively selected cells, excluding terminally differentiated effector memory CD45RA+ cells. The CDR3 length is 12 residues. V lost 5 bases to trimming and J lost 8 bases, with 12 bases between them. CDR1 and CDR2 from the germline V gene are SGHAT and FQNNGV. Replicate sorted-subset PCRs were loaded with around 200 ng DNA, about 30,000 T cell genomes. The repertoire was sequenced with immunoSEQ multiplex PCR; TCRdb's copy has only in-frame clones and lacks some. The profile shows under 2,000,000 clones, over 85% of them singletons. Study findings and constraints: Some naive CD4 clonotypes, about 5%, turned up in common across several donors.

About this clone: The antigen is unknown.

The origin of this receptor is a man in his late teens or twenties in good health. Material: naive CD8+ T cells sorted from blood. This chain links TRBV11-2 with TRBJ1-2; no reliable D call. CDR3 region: CASSPRLSGYTF. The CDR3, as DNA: TGTGCCAGCAGCCCACGTCTCTCGGGCTACACCTTC.